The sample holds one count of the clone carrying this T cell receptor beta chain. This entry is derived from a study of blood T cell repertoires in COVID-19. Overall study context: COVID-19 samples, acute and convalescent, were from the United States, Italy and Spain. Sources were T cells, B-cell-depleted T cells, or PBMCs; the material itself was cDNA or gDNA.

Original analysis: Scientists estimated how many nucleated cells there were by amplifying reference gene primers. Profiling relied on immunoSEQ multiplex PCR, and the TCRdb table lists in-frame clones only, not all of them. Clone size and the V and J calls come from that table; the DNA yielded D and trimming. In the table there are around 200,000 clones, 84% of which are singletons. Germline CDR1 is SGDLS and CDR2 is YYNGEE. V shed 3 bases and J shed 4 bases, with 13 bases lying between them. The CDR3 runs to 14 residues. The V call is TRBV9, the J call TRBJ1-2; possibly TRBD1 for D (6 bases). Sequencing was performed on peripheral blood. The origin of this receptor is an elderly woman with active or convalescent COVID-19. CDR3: CASSADSASYGYTF. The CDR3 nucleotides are TGTGCCAGCAGCGCGGACAGCGCCTCCTATGGCTACACCTTC.